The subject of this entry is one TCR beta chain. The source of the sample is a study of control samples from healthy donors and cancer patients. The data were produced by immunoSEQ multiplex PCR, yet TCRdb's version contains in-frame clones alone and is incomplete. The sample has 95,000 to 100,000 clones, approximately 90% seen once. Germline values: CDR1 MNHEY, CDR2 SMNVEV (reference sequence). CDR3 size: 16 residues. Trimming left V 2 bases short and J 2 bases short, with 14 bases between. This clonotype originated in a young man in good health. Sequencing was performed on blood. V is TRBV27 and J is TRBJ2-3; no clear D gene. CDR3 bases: TGTGCCAGCAGTTTAGTTTACGCGACTGACACAGATACGCAGTATTTT. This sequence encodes CASSLVYATDTDTQYF.